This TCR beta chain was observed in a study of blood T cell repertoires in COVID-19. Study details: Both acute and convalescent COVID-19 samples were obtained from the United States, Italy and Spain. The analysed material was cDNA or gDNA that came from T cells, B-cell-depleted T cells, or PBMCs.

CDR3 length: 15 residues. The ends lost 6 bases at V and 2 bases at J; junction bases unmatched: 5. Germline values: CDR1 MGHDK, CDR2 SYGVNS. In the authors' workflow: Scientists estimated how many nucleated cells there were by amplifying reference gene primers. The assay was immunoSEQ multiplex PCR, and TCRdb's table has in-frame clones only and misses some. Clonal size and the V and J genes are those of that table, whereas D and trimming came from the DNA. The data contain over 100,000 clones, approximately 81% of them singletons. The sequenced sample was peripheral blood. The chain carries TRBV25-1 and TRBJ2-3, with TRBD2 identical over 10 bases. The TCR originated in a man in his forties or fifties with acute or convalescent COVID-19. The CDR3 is CASSLLAGVTDTQYF. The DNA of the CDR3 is TGTGCCAGCAGCCTGCTAGCGGGAGTCACAGATACGCAGTATTTT.